This T cell receptor beta chain stems from a study of CD8 T cells in Susac syndrome. V was cut by 1 base and J by 4 bases, with 17 bases left in between. Germline assignment: CDR1 MGHRA and CDR2 YSYEKL. The CDR3 extends over 16 amino acids. The RNA input was about 0.45 to 1 ug, and it was reverse transcribed with random hexamers. Amplification of TCR beta CDR3 used immunoSEQ multiplex PCR across 54 Vbeta and 13 Jbeta. MiXCR, run by TCRdb on the immunoSEQ multiplex PCR reads, gives a single entry per CDR3 protein. The table has fewer than 300,000 distinct CDR3 sequences, 80% to 90% seen once. The specimen sequenced was CD8+ T cells from PBMCs. The receptor's source is a human donor with multiple sclerosis. The genes are TRBV4-1 and TRBJ2-7; tentative D call: TRBD2 (7 bases). CDR3 in DNA: TGCGCCAGCAGCCAAGTTGGGGGGGCCTCGGTATACGAGCAGTACTTC. Translated, it gives CASSQVGGASVYEQYF.